Reported below is one T cell receptor (beta chain). The source of the sample is a study of T cell changes during pregnancy in multiple sclerosis. This CDR3 has 14 residues. The V and J ends lost 0 bases and 0 bases respectively, with 7 bases between them. Germline CDR1 is SGHRS and CDR2 is YFSETQ. Produced via immunoSEQ multiplex PCR; TCRdb's table is partial and in-frame only. The profile shows roughly 80,000 clones, 85% to 95% of them singletons. The sequence came from a female donor with multiple sclerosis, enrolled in a pregnancy study. This material consisted of peripheral blood, taken in the second trimester of pregnancy. The chain has TRBV5-1 and TRBJ2-7; no firm D call. CDR3 region: CASSLGAGSYEQYF. CDR3 bases: TGCGCCAGCAGCTTGGGTGCAGGCTCCTACGAGCAGTACTTC. Variable domain in full (rest from reference TRBV5-1 and TRBJ2-7): KAGVTQTPRYLIKTRGQQVTLSCSPISGHRSVSWYQQTPGQGLQFLFEYFSETQRNKGNFPGRFSGRQFSNSRSEMNVSTLELGDSALYLCASSLGAGSYEQYFGPGTRLTVT.